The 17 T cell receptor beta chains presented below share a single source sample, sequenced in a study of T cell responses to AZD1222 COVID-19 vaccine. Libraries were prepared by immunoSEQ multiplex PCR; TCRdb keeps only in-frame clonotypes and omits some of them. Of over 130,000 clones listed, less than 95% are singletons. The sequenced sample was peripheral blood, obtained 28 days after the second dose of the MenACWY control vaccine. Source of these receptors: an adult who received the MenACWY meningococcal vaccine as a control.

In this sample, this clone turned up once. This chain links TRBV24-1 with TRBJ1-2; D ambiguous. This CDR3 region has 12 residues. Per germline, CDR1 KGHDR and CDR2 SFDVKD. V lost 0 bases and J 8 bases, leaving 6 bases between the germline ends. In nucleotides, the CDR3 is TGTGCCACCAGTGATTTGGTGGCCGGCTACACCTTC. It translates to CATSDLVAGYTF.

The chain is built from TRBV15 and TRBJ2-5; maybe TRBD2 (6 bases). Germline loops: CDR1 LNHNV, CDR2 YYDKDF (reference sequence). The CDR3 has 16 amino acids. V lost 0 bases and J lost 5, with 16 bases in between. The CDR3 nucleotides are TGTGCCACCAGCAGAGATCGCCCCACCCGGGGGGAGACCCAGTACTTC. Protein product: CATSRDRPTRGETQYF.

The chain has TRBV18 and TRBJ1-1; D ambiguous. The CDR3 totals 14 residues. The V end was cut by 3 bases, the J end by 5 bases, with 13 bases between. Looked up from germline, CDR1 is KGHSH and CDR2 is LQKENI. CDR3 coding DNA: TGTGCCAGCTCACCGGGCCTTTCTGGAACTGAAGCTTTCTTT. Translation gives CASSPGLSGTEAFF. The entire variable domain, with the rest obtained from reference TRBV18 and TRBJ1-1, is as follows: NAGVMQNPRHLVRRRGQEARLRCSPMKGHSHVYWYRQLPEEGLKFMVYLQKENIIDESGMPKERFSAEFPKEGPSILRIQQVVRGDSAAYFCASSPGLSGTEAFFGQGTRLTVV.

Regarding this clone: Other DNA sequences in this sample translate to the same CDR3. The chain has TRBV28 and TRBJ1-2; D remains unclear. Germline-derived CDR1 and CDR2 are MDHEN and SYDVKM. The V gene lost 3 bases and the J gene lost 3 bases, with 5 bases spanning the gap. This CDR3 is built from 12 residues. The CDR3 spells CASSFADYGYTF. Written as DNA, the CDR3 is TGTGCCAGCAGTTTCGCCGACTATGGCTACACCTTC.

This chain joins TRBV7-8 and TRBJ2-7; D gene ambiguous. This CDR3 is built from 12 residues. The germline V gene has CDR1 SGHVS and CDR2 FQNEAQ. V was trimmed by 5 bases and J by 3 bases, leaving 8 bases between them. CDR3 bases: TGTGCCAGCAGCCCTGGGTACTACGAGCAGTACTTC. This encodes CASSPGYYEQYF.

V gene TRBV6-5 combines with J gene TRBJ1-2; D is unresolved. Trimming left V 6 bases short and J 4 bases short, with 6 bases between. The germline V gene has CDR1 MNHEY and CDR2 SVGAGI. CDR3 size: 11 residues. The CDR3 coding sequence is TGTGCCAGCAGGAAGCTCTATGGCTACACCTTC. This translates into CASRKLYGYTF.

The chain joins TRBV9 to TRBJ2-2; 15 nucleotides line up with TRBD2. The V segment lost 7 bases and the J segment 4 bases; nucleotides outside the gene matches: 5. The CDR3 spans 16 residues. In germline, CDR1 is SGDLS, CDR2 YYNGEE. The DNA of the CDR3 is TGTGCCAGCCGCCGGACTAGCGGGGGGGTCACCGGGGAGCTGTTTTTT. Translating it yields CASRRTSGGVTGELFF.

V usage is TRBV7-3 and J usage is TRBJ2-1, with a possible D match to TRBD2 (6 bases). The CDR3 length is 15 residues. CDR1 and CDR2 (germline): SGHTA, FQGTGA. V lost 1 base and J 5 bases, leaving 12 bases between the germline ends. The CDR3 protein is CASSLRAGRDNEQFF. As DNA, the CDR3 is TGTGCCAGCAGCTTAAGGGCGGGGCGGGACAATGAGCAGTTCTTC.

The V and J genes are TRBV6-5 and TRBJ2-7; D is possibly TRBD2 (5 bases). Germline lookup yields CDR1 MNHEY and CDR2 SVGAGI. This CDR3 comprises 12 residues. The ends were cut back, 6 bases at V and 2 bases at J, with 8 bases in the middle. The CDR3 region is CASRRGTYEQYF. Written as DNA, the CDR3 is TGTGCCAGCAGACGAGGGACCTACGAGCAGTACTTC.

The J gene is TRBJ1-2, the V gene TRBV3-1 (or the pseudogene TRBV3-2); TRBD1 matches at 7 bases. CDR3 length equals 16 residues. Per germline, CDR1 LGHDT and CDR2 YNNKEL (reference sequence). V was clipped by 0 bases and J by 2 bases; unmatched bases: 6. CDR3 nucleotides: TGTGCCAGCAGCCAAGATTCCCAGGGGGGGAACTATGGCTACACCTTC. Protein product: CASSQDSQGGNYGYTF.

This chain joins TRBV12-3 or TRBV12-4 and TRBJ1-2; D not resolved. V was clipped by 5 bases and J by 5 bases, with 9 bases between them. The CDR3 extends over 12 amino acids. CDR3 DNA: TGTGCCAGCAGTCCCGGAGAATATGGCTACACCTTC. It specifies CASSPGEYGYTF.

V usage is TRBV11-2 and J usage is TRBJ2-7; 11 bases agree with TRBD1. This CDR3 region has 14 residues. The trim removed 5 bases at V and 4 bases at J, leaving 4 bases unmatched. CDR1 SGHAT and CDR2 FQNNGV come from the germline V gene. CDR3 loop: CASSRTGGEYEQYF. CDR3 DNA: TGTGCCAGCAGCCGGACAGGGGGCGAGTACGAGCAGTACTTC.

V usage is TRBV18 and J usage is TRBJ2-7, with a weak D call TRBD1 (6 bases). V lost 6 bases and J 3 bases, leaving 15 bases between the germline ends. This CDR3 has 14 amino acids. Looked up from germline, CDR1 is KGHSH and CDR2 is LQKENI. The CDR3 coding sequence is TGTGCCAGCTCCCTAGGGGACACTAACTACGAGCAGTACTTC. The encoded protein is CASSLGDTNYEQYF.

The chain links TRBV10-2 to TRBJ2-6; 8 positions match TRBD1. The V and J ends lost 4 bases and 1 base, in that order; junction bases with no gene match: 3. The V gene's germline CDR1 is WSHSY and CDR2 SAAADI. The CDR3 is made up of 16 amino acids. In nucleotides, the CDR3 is TGCGCCAGCAGTGTGAACAGGGGGTCTGGGGCCAACGTCCTGACTTTC. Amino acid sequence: CASSVNRGSGANVLTF.

The CDR3 is CATLSSWSDTQYF. For the CDR3, the DNA is TGTGCCACCCTCTCCTCGTGGTCAGATACGCAGTATTTT. J is TRBJ2-3 and V is TRBV6-5; D remains unclear. The germline V gene has CDR1 MNHEY and CDR2 SVGAGI. The CDR3 contains 13 residues. V gave up 10 bases and J gave up 4 bases, with 15 bases separating them.

The DNA of the CDR3 is TGTGCCAGTAGCCCAAACCCCGGCTGGGGAATCTACGAGCAGTACTTC. It is translated as CASSPNPGWGIYEQYF. V gene TRBV19 combines with J gene TRBJ2-7; no firm D call. Trimming cost V 6 bases and J 3 bases, with 21 bases left between them. This CDR3 comprises 16 residues. Germline CDR1 and CDR2: LNHDA and SQIVND (reference sequence). Full variable domain (missing parts from reference TRBV19 and TRBJ2-7): DGGITQSPKYLFRKEGQNVTLSCEQNLNHDAMYWYRQDPGQGLRLIYYSQIVNDFQKGDIAEGYSVSREKKESFPLTVTSAQKNPTAFYLCASSPNPGWGIYEQYFGPGTRLTVT.

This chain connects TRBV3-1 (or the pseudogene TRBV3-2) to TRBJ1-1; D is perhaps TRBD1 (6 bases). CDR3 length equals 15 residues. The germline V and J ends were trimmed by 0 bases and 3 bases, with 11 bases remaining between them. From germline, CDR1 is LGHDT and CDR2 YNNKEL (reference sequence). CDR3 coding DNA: TGTGCCAGCAGCCAAGATAGGACAGAAGACACTGAAGCTTTCTTT. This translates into CASSQDRTEDTEAFF.